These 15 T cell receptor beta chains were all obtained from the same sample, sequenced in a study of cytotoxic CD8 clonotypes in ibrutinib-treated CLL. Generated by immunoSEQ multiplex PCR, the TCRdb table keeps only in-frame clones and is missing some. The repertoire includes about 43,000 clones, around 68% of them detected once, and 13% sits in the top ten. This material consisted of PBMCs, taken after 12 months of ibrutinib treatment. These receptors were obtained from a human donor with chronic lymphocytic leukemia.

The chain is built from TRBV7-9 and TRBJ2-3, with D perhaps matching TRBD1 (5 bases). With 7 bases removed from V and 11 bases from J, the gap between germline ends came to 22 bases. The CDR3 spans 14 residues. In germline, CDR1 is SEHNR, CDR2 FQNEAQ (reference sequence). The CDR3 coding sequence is TGTGCCAGCACCTACCCCCTGGGGCCAGATGAGCAGTATTTT. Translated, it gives CASTYPLGPDEQYF.

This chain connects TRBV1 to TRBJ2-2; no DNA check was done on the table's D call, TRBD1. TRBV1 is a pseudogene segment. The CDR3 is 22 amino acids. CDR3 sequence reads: CTSSQDPRGQGVTRPFTGELFF. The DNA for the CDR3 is TGCACCAGCAGCCAAGATCCCCGCGGACAGGGGGTGACTCGCCCTTTCACCGGGGAGCTGTTTTTT.

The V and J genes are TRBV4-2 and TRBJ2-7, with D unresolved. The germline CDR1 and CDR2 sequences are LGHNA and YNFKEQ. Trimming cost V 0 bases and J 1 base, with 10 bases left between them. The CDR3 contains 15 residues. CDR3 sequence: CASSQDWAESYEQYF. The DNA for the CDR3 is TGTGCCAGCAGCCAAGATTGGGCGGAATCCTACGAGCAGTACTTC.

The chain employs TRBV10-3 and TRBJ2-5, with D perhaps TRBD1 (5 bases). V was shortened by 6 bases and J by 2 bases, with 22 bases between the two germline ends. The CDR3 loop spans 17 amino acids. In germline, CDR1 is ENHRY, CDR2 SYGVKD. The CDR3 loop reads CAISGNDRRTNQETQYF. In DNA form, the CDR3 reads TGTGCCATCAGCGGAAATGACAGACGGACAAATCAAGAGACCCAGTACTTC.

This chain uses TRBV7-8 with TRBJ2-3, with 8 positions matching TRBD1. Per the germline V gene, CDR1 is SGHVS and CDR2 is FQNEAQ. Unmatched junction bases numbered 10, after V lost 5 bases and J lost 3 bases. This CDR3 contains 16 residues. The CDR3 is CASSLEDRERTDTQYF. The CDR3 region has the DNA TGTGCCAGCAGCCTAGAGGACAGGGAGAGGACAGATACGCAGTATTTT.

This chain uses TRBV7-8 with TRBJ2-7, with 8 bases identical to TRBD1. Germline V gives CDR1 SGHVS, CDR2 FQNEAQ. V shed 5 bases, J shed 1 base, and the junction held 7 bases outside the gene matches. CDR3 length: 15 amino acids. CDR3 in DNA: TGTGCCAGCAGCCTCGGACAGGGCGGATCCTACGAGCAGTACTTC. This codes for CASSLGQGGSYEQYF.

This chain's CDR3 is CASSVQPNTEAFF. The CDR3 nucleotides are TGTGCCAGCAGTGTACAGCCGAACACTGAAGCTTTCTTT. V gene TRBV6-1 combines with J gene TRBJ1-1, with D uncertain. V was clipped by 4 bases and J by 1 base, with 7 bases between them. Germline CDR1 is MNHNS and CDR2 is SASEGT. The CDR3 runs 13 residues.

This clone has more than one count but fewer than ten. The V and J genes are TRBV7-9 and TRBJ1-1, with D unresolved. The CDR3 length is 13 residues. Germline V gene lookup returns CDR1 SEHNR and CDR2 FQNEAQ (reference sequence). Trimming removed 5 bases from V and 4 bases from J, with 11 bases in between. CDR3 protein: CASSAEQPTEAFF. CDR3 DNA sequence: TGTGCCAGCAGCGCCGAACAACCCACTGAAGCTTTCTTT.

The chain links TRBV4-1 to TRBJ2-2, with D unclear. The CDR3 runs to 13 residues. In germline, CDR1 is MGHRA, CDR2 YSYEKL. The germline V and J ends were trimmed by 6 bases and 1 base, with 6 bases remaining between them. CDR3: CASSPQNTGELFF. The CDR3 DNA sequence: TGCGCCAGCAGTCCCCAGAACACCGGGGAGCTGTTTTTT.

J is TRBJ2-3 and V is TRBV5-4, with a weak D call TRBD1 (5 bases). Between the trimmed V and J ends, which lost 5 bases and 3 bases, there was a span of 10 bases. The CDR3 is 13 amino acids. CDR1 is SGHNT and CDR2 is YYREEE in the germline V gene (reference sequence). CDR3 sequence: CASRLQGTDTQYF. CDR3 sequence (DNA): TGTGCCAGCAGGCTGCAGGGTACAGATACGCAGTATTTT.

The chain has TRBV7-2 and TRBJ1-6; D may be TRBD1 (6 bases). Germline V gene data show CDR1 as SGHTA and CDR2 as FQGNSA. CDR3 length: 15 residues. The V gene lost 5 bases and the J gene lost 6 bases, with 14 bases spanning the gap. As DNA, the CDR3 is TGTGCCAGCAGCCTCGAGGGGGGAAGTAATTCACCCCTCCACTTT. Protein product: CASSLEGGSNSPLHF.

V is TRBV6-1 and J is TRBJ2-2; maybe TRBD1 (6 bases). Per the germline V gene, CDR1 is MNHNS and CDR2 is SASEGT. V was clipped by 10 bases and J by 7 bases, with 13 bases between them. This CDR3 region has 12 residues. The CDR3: CATRGFDGELFF. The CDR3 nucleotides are TGTGCCACCAGGGGTTTTGACGGGGAGCTGTTTTTT.

Here the CDR3 reads CASHRLAGGNNEQFF. The DNA for the CDR3 is TGTGCCAGCCACCGACTAGCGGGGGGAAACAATGAGCAGTTCTTC. The chain recombines TRBV7-9 with TRBJ2-1; 13 nucleotides agree with TRBD2. Germline V CDR1 and CDR2: SEHNR, FQNEAQ (reference sequence). Unmatched junction bases numbered 6, after V lost 8 bases and J lost 5 bases. The CDR3 is 15 amino acids.

The CDR3 spells CASSVWTSGGPGGGELFF. The CDR3 DNA is TGTGCCAGCAGCGTTTGGACTAGCGGGGGCCCGGGTGGCGGGGAGCTGTTTTTT. V usage is TRBV9 and J usage is TRBJ2-2; 13 nucleotides line up with TRBD2. This CDR3 has 18 amino acids. The ends lost 2 bases at V and 7 bases at J; junction bases unmatched: 11. CDR1 and CDR2 (germline): SGDLS, YYNGEE.

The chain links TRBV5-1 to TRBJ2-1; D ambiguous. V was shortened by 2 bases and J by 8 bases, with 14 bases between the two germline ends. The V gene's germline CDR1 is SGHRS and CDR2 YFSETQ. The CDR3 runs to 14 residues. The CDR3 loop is CASSFSDPGDEQFF. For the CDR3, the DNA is TGCGCCAGCAGCTTTTCAGACCCCGGCGATGAGCAGTTCTTC.